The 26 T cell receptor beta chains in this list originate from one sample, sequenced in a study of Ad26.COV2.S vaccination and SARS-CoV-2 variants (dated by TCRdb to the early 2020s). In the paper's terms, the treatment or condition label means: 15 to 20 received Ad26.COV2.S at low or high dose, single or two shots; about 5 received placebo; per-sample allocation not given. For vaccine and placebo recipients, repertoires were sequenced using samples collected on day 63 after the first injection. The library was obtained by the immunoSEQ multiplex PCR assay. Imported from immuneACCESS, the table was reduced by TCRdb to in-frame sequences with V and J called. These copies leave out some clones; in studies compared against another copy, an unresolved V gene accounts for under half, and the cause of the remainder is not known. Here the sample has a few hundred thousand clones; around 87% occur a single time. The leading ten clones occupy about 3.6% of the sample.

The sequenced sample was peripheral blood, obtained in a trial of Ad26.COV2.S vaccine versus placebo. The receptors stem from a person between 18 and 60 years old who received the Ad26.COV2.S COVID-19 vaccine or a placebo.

Here the CDR3 DNA reads TGTGCCAGCTCACCATCGAGGAGGGTCGAGCTGTTTTTT. Its protein is CASSPSRRVELFF. The chain uses TRBV18 and TRBJ2-2; a weak D match, TRBD2 (6 bases). This CDR3 is built from 13 residues. V lost 2 bases and J 11 bases, leaving 12 bases between the germline ends. The germline gives CDR1 KGHSH, CDR2 LQKENI.

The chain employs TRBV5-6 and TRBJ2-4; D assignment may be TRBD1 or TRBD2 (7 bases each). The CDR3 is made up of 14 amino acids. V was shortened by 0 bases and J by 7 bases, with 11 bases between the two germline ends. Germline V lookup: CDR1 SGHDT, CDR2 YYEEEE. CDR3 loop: CASSLAGGVNIQYF. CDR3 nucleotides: TGTGCCAGCAGCTTGGCAGGGGGGGTGAACATTCAGTACTTC.

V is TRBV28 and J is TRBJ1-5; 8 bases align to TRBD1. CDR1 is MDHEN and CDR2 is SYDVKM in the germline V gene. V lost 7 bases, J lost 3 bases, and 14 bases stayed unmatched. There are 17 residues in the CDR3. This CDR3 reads CASIQGVQGTTNQPQHF. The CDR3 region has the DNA TGTGCCAGCATACAGGGGGTTCAGGGAACAACCAATCAGCCCCAGCATTTT.

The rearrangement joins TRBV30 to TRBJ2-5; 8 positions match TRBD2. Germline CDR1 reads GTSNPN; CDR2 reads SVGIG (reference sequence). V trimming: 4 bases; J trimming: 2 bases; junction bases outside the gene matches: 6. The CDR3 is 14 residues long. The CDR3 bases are TGTGCCTGGAAGCGGGGGCCGGTTCAAGAGACCCAGTACTTC. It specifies CAWKRGPVQETQYF.

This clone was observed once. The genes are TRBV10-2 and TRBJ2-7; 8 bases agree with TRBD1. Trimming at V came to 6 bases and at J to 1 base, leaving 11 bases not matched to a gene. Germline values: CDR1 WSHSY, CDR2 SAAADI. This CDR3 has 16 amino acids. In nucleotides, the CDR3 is TGCGCCAGCAGGGATGTGACCCGGGACAGGTCCTACGAGCAGTACTTC. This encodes CASRDVTRDRSYEQYF.

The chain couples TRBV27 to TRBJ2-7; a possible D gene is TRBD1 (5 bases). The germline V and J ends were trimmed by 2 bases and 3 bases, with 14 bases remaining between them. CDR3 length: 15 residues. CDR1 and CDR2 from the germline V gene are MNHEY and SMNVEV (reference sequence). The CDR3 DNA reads TGTGCCAGCAGTTTAAAGGTAGTAGGGGTCTACGAGCAGTACTTC. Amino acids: CASSLKVVGVYEQYF.

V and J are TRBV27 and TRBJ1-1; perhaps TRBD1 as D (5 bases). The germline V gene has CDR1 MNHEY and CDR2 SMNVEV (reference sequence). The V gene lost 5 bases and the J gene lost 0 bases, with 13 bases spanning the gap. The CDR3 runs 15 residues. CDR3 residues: CASSLLGGVNTEAFF. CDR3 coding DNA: TGTGCCAGCAGTCTCCTCGGGGGAGTGAACACTGAAGCTTTCTTT.

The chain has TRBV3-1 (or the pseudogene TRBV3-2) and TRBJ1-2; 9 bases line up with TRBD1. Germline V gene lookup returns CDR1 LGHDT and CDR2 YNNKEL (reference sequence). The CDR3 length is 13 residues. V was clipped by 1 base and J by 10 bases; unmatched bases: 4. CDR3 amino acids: CASSQARDRDYTF. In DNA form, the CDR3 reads TGTGCCAGCAGCCAAGCCCGGGACAGGGACTACACCTTC.

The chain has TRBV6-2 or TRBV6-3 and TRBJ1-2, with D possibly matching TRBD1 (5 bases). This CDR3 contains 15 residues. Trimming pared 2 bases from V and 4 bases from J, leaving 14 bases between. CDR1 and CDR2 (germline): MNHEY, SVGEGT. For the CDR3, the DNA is TGTGCCAGCAGTTACGACGGGACGCATCGCTATGGCTACACCTTC. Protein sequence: CASSYDGTHRYGYTF.

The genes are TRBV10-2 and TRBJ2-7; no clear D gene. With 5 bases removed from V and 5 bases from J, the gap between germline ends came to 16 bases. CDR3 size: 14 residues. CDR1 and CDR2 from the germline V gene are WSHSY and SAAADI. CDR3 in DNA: TGCGCCAGCAGTCCTAGTTGGCTGTCCCACGAGCAGTACTTC. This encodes CASSPSWLSHEQYF.

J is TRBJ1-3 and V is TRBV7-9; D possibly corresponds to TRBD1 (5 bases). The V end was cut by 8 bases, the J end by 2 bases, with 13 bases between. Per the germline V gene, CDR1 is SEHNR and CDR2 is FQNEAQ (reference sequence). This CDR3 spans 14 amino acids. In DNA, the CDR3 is TGTGCCAGCCGGAGGGGAGAACCTGGAAACACCATATATTTT. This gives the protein CASRRGEPGNTIYF.

CDR3 residues: CASSRDRGGYTF. CDR3 nucleotide sequence: TGTGCCAGCAGTCGGGACAGGGGAGGCTACACCTTC. The J gene is TRBJ1-2, the V gene TRBV12-3 or TRBV12-4, with TRBD1 matching 10 bases. This CDR3 spans 12 amino acids. V lost 5 bases to trimming and J lost 8 bases; unmatched junction nucleotides: 2.

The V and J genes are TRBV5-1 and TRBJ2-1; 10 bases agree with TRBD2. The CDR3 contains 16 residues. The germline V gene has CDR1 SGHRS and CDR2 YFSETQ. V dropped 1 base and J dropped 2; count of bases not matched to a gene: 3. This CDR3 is CASSLPGLAAYNEQFF. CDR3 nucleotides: TGCGCCAGCAGCTTGCCCGGACTAGCGGCCTACAATGAGCAGTTCTTC.

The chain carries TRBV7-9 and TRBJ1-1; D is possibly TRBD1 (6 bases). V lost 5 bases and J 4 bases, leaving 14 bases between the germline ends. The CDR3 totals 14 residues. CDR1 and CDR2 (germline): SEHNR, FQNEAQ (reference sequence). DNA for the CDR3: TGTGCCAGCAGCGAGGACAGTTTCAGCACTGAAGCTTTCTTT. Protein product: CASSEDSFSTEAFF.

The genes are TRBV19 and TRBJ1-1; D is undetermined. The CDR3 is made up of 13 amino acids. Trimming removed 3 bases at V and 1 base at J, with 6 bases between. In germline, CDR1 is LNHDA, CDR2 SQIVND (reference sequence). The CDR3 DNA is TGTGCCAGTAGTATTTGGCGGAACACTGAAGCTTTCTTT. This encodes CASSIWRNTEAFF.

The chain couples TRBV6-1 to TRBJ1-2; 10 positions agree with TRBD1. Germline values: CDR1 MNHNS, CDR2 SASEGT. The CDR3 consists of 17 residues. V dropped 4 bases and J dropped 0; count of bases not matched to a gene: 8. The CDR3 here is CASSGQSTGGSNYGYTF. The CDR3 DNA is TGTGCCAGCAGTGGGCAATCGACAGGGGGCTCTAACTATGGCTACACCTTC.

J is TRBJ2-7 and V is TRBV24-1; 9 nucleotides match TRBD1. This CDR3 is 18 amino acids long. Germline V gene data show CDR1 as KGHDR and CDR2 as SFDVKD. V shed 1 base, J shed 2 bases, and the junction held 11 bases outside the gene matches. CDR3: CATSDLGGQGSGTYEQYF. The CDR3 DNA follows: TGTGCCACCAGTGATTTAGGGGGACAGGGCTCAGGGACCTACGAGCAGTACTTC.

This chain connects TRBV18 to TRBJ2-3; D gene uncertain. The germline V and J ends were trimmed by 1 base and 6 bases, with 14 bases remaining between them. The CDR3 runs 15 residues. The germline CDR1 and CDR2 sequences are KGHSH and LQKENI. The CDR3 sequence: CASSPLSDGPDTQYF. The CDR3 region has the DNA TGTGCCAGCTCACCACTGTCGGACGGACCGGATACGCAGTATTTT.

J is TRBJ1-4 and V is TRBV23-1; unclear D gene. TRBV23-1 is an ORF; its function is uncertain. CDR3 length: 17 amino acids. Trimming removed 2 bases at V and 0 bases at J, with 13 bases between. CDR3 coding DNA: TGCGCCAGCAGTCAAACCCTCAACATAGCAACTAATGAAAAACTGTTTTTT. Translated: CASSQTLNIATNEKLFF.

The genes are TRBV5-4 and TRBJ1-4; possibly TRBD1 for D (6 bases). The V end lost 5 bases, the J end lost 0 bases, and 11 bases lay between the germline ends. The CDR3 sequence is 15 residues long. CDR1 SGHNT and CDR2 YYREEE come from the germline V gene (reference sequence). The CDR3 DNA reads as TGTGCCAGCAGGCAAGGGGGGGCAACTAATGAAAAACTGTTTTTT. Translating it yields CASRQGGATNEKLFF.

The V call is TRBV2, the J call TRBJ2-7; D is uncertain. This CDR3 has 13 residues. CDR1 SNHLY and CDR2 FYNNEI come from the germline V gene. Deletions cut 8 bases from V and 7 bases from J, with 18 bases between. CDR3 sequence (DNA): TGTGCCAGCTACGGGCAGGAGCGTGGGGAGCAGTACTTC. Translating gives CASYGQERGEQYF.

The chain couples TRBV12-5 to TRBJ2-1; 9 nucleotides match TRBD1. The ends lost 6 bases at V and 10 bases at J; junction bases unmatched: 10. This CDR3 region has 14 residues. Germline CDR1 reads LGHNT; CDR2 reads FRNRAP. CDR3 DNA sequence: TGTGCTAGTGGCCCTCCGGGACAGGGTGAGGAGCAGTTCTTC. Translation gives CASGPPGQGEEQFF.

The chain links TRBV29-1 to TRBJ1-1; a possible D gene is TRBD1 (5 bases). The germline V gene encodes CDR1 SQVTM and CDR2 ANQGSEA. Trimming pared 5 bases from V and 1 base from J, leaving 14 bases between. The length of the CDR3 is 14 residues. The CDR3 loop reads CSVNRDSKNTEAFF. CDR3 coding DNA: TGCAGCGTTAATAGGGACTCTAAGAACACTGAAGCTTTCTTT.

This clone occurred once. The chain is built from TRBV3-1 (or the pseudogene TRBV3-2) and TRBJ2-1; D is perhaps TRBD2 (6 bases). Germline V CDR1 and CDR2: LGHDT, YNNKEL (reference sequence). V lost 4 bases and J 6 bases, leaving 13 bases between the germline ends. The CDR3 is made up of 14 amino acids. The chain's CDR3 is CASSPGTQANEQFF. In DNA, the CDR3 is TGTGCCAGCAGCCCAGGGACTCAGGCCAATGAGCAGTTCTTC.

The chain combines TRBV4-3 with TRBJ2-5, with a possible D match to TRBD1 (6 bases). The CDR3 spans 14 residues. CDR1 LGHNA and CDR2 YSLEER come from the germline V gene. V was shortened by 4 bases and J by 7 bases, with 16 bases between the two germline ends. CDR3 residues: CASSLTQGEGTQYF. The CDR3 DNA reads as TGCGCCAGCAGCCTAACACAGGGTGAAGGGACCCAGTACTTC.

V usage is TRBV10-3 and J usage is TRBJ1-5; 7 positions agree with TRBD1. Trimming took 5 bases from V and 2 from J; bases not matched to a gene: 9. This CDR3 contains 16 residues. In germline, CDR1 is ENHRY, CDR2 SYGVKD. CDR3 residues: CAISPDRAPRNQPQHF. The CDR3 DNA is TGTGCCATCAGTCCTGACAGGGCCCCTCGCAATCAGCCCCAGCATTTT.